This note documents a single T cell receptor beta chain sequence. What antigen it recognizes has not been identified. Base qualities are not provided; no much larger clone lies one nucleotide away. This specimen belongs to a study of T cells in Graves' hyperthyroidism and ophthalmopathy (dated 2019 in TCRdb). About the full investigation: Peripheral blood was collected at initial diagnosis, before any treatment. Following sampling, methimazole starting at 30 mg daily was given to hyperthyroidism patients, and high-dose intravenous methylprednisolone was given to ophthalmopathy patients. In several Graves' hyperthyroidism patients, the study also compared T-cell repertoires from thyroid tissue with T-cell repertoires from blood. Whether ophthalmopathy could be predicted prospectively was tested in an independent validation cohort made up of approximately 19 hyperthyroidism patients plus 17 patients who later progressed to ophthalmopathy. TCR Vbeta CDR3 sequencing of 120 to 150 peripheral blood samples (more than 40 ophthalmopathy, approximately 80 hyperthyroidism and roughly 17 progressor patients) is reported in the paper. To identify TCR V-J signatures that set the groups apart, the researchers used a discovery cohort of 100 patients, made up of about 44 with Graves' ophthalmopathy and some 60 with stable Graves' hyperthyroidism. The 85 to 100 discovery patients were randomly split 7:3 into training and test sets. The paper's findings and limits, for the study overall: No statistical method was used to set the sample size in advance, and investigators knew the group allocation. Most expanded thyroid clonotypes (frequency above 0.001) were also detected in blood, a finding suggesting that blood repertoires may reflect thyroid immune responses. In validation, the model predicted progression to ophthalmopathy a median of about 6 months before onset, with around 70% sensitivity and roughly 77% specificity. A 13 V-J signature model separated ophthalmopathy from stable hyperthyroidism, with around 90% sensitivity and about 81% specificity in cross-validation and 80%/75% in testing.

Counted from cysteine to phenylalanine, this CDR3 has 11 amino acids. Of the read, only the CDR3 DNA is kept; its 33 bases are in frame from base 1. A distance of 8 bases separates the germline ends of V and J, which lose 1 base and 7 bases respectively. CDR1 and CDR2 were assigned from the germline V gene (reference sequence) as DFQATT and SNEGSKA. Amplification of TCR beta CDR3 regions was carried out from RNA transcripts. The first round of RT-PCR for the TCR CDR3 was performed with the HTBI primer set and the Qiagen OneStep RT-PCR kit. Libraries were constructed in a second round of multiplex PCR, after which size selection and purification were carried out. The libraries were sequenced on an Illumina HiSeq2000 using paired-end 100 bp reads. Processing in the source paper ran as follows. SOAPnuke was used to process the raw data, with reads discarded if the reads contained adapters or uncalled bases, had a mean Phred below 15, or lacked an exact constant-primer or identifier match. High-quality paired reads were merged with COPE v1.2.5, and unique nucleotide sequences were defined as clonotypes. MiTCR v1.1 was used to align the clonotypes against IMGT TRBV, TRBD and TRBJ reference segments. Only V-J combinations with frequency above 0.0001, covering approximately 99% of repertoires, were analysed. A TCS score was defined as the ratio of F50 (clonal expansion) to E x V (chaos), with BLOSUM62-based TCRdist applied between CDR3 peptides within each V-J. Welch's t-statistics and random forest reduced around 520 V-J features to around 14, which were used in a naive Bayes classifier (R e1071). Using fastp at Q25 and MiXCR, TCRdb reprocessed the public reads and kept productive beta chains. When rows share a CDR3 protein, they turn into one entry using the most common DNA and genes. These V and J calls are TCRdb output, not the study's own analysis. Recorded for this sample are roughly 260,000 distinct CDR3 sequences; approximately 15% of them occurred a single time. The ten most abundant clones make up 13% of the sample.

Hyperthyroidism patients were aged 18 to 65 years and newly diagnosed, with disease duration of less than 2 months. Patients with uncontrolled infections, other autoimmune diseases, pregnancy or lactation were excluded. Clinical symptoms, serum thyroxine and TRAb, thyroid ultrasound, and orbital computed tomography formed the basis for the diagnoses. For progressor patients, blood was drawn at the first diagnosis of hyperthyroidism, before any ophthalmopathy symptoms had appeared. PBMCs were separated from approximately 10 ml of fresh peripheral blood using Ficoll-Paque density gradient centrifugation. Progressor patients were first diagnosed with Graves' hyperthyroidism and then developed ophthalmopathy during follow-up. Total RNA was extracted using Trizol reagent, and RNA quality was assessed on an Agilent 2100 Bioanalyzer.

The V and J segments used are TRBV20-1 and TRBJ2-7; no D gene is confidently identified. This receptor was taken from a woman aged 40 to 50 with Graves' hyperthyroidism that later progressed to Graves' ophthalmopathy. Material: blood. CDR3 protein: CSARGAREQYF. The nucleotide sequence is given as TGCAGTGCTAGAGGAGCGAGGGAGCAGTACTTC.